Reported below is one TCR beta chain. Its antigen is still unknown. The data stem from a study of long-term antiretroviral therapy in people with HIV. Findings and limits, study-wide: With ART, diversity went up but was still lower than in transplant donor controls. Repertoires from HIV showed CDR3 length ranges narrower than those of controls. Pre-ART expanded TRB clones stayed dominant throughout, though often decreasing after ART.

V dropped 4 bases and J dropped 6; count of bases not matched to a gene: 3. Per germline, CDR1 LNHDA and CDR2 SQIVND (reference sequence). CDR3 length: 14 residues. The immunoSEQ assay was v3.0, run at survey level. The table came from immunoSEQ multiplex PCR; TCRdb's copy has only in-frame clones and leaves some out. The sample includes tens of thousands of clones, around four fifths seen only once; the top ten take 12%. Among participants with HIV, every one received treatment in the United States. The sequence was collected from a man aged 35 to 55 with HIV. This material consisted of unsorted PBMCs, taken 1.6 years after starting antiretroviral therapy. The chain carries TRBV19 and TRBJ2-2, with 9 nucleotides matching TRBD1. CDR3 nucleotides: TGTGCCAGTAGTACCACAGGGGGCTCCGGGGAGCTGTTTTTT. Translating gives CASSTTGGSGELFF.